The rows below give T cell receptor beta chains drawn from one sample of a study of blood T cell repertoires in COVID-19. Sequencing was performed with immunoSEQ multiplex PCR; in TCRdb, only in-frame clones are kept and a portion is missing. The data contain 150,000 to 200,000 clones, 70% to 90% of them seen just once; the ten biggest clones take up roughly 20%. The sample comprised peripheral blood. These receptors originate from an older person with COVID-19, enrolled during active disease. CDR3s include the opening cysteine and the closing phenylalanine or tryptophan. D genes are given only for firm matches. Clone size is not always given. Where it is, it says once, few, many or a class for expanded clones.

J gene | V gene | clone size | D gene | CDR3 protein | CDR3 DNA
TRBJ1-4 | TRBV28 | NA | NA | CASMEAGLGEKLFF | TGTGCCAGCATGGAGGCAGGATTAGGGGAAAAACTGTTTTTT
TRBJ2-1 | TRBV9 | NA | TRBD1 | CASSVGQGIYNEQFF | TGTGCCAGCAGCGTAGGACAGGGAATCTACAATGAGCAGTTCTTC
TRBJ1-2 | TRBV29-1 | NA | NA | CSVRRGGHGYTF | TGCAGCGTCAGGAGGGGGGGGCACGGCTACACCTTC
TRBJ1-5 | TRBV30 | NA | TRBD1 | CAWRGQGREPQHF | TGTGCCTGGCGGGGACAGGGAAGGGAGCCCCAGCATTTT
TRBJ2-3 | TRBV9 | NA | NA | CASSERIGTSTDTQYF | TGTGCCAGCAGCGAAAGAATCGGGACTAGCACAGATACGCAGTATTTT
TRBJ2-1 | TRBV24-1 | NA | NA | CATGVAGNEQFF | TGTGCCACGGGGGTGGCGGGGAATGAGCAGTTCTTC
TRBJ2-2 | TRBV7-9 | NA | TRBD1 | CASSMGQLRTGELFF | TGTGCCAGCAGCATGGGACAGCTGAGAACCGGGGAGCTGTTTTTT
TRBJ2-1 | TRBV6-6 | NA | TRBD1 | CASTPPGQGAREQFF | TGTGCCAGCACACCCCCGGGACAGGGGGCTAGGGAGCAGTTCTTC
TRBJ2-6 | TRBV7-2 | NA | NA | CASSLVSGAGANVLTF | TGTGCCAGCAGCTTAGTTTCAGGGGCTGGGGCCAACGTCCTGACTTTC
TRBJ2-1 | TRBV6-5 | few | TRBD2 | CASSPEAGGYNEQFF | TGTGCCAGCAGTCCAGAAGCGGGAGGGTACAATGAGCAGTTCTTC
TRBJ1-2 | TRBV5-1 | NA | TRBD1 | CASRISQGEGGYTF | TGCGCCAGCAGGATCTCCCAGGGGGAAGGAGGCTACACCTTC
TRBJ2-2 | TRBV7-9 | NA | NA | CASSPAVSGEGTGELFF | TGTGCCAGCAGCCCCGCCGTTTCAGGGGAGGGCACCGGGGAGCTGTTTTTT
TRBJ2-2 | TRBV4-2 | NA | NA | CASSPEGWGLNTGELFF | TGTGCCAGCAGTCCAGAGGGGTGGGGACTTAACACCGGGGAGCTGTTTTTT
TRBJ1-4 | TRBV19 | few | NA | CASKRGTTNEKLFF | TGTGCCAGTAAAAGGGGGACAACTAATGAAAAACTGTTTTTT
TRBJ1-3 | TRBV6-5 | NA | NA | CATYTRRSGNTIYF | TGTGCCACCTATACGAGGCGCTCTGGAAACACCATATATTTT
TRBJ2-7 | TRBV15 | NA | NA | CATSIDRFYEQYF | TGTGCCACCAGCATCGACAGGTTTTACGAGCAGTACTTC
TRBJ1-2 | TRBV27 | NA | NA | CASSQLPQGLRGYTF | TGTGCCAGCAGTCAACTTCCCCAGGGCTTAAGGGGCTACACCTTC
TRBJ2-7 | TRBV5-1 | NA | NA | CASSPGSYEQYF | TGCGCCAGCAGCCCGGGCTCCTACGAGCAGTACTTC
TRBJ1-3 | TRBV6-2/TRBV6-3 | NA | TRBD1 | CASSYRTGRNTIYF | TGTGCCAGCAGTTACCGGACAGGGAGAAACACCATATATTTT
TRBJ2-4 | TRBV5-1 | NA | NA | CASSGGQSLKNIQYF | TGCGCCAGCAGCGGAGGACAGAGTTTAAAAAACATTCAGTACTTC
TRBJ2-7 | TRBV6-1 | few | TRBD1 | CASSEGGTGYDEQYF | TGTGCCAGCAGTGAGGGTGGGACAGGGTACGACGAGCAGTACTTC
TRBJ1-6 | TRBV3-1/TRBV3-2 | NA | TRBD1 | CASSTTGKSPLHF | TGTGCCAGCAGCACGACAGGGAAATCACCCCTCCACTTT
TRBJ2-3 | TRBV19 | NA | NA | CASSVSGDTQYF | TGTGCCAGTAGTGTCTCAGGGGATACGCAGTATTTT
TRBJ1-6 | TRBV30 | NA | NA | CAWSAVRNNSPLHF | TGTGCCTGGAGTGCTGTCAGGAACAATTCACCCCTCCACTTT
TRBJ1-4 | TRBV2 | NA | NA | CASSEFGRLNEKLFF | TGTGCCAGCAGTGAATTTGGCAGACTTAATGAAAAACTGTTTTTT
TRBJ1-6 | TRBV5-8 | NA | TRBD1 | CASSRRQGPDLGSPLHF | TGTGCCAGCAGCCGCCGACAGGGTCCCGATTTGGGGTCACCCCTCCACTTT
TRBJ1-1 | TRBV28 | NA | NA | CASTRLLNTEAFF | TGTGCCAGCACGCGGCTTTTGAACACTGAAGCTTTCTTT
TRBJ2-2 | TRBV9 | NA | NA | CASSPRDSRDTGELFF | TGTGCCAGCAGCCCTCGGGATAGCAGAGACACCGGGGAGCTGTTTTTT
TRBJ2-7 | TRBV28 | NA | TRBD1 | CASSYLQGAVEQYF | TGTGCCAGCAGTTACCTACAGGGGGCTGTCGAGCAGTACTTC
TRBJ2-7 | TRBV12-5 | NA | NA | CASAVGGAGSYEQYF | TGTGCTAGTGCAGTGGGGGGGGCAGGGTCCTACGAGCAGTACTTC
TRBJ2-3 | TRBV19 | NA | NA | CASSISVGGWTSTDTQYF | TGTGCCAGTAGTATTTCAGTAGGGGGATGGACTAGCACAGATACGCAGTATTTT
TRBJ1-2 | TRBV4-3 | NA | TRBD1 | CASSQTTGGASGYTF | TGCGCCAGCAGCCAAACTACAGGGGGCGCGTCCGGTTACACCTTC